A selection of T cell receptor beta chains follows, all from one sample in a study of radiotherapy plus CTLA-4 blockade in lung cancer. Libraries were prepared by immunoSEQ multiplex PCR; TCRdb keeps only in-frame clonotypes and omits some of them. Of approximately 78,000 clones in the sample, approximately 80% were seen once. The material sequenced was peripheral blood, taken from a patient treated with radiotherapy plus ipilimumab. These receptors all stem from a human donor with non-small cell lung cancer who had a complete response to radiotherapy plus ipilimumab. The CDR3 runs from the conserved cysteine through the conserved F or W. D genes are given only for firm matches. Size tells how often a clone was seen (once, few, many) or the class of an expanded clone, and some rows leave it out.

CASSFRGGQPQHF,TGTGCCAGCAGCTTCAGGGGTGGACAGCCCCAGCATTTT,TRBV7-2,TRBJ1-5,NA,NA
CASSLGSGPSNQPQHF,TGTGCCAGCAGCTTAGGTTCTGGACCCAGCAATCAGCCCCAGCATTTT,TRBV7-9,TRBJ1-5,NA,NA
CASSFQGFREQYF,TGTGCCAGTAGTTTTCAGGGTTTTCGCGAGCAGTACTTC,TRBV19,TRBJ2-7,NA,NA
CAWSGAGYQETQYF,TGTGCCTGGAGTGGAGCGGGGTACCAAGAGACCCAGTACTTC,TRBV30,TRBJ2-5,TRBD2,NA
CAISTIAGEGNEQFF,TGTGCCATCTCCACCATAGCTGGGGAGGGCAATGAGCAGTTCTTC,TRBV10-3,TRBJ2-1,TRBD2,NA
CASSVSGTTFHF,TGTGCCAGCAGTGTTTCTGGGACAACTTTTCATTTT,TRBV6-1,TRBJ1-5,NA,NA
CASSPRGGAGTDTQYF,TGTGCCAGCAGCCCTCGTGGGGGGGCCGGCACAGATACGCAGTATTTT,TRBV7-9,TRBJ2-3,NA,NA
CASSVGDFPGDTQYF,TGTGCCAGCAGCGTAGGGGACTTCCCAGGGGATACGCAGTATTTT,TRBV9,TRBJ2-3,NA,NA
CASSIWGASSNQPQHF,TGTGCCAGTAGTATATGGGGGGCATCAAGCAATCAGCCCCAGCATTTT,TRBV19,TRBJ1-5,NA,NA
CASSPAGGNGPPLHF,TGCGCCAGCAGCCCGGCCGGGGGAAACGGTCCACCCCTCCACTTT,TRBV5-1,TRBJ1-6,NA,NA
CASRHGQGYYEQYF,TGTGCCAGCAGACATGGACAGGGATACTACGAGCAGTACTTC,TRBV6-1,TRBJ2-7,TRBD1,NA
CASSVGLTSYEQYF,TGTGCCAGCAGCGTAGGCCTGACCTCCTACGAGCAGTACTTC,TRBV9,TRBJ2-7,NA,NA
CASSWLGRGGMSGANVLTF,TGCGCCAGCAGCTGGTTGGGCCGAGGGGGTATGTCTGGGGCCAACGTCCTGACTTTC,TRBV5-1,TRBJ2-6,NA,NA
CASSLGGIGETQYF,TGTGCCAGCAGCTTGGGGGGCATCGGGGAGACCCAGTACTTC,TRBV5-4,TRBJ2-5,NA,NA
CASSAWTSGSGDEQFF,TGTGCCAGCAGCGCATGGACTAGCGGGAGTGGAGATGAGCAGTTCTTC,TRBV5-4,TRBJ2-1,TRBD2,once
CASTHRTSGRPGEQFF,TGTGCCAGTACCCATCGGACTAGCGGGAGACCGGGGGAGCAGTTCTTC,TRBV19,TRBJ2-1,TRBD2,NA
CSAWDIYNYGYTF,TGCAGCGCATGGGACATCTATAACTATGGCTACACCTTC,TRBV29-1,TRBJ1-2,NA,few
CASSLGARGSGANVLTF,TGTGCCAGCAGCTTAGGGGCACGGGGGAGTGGGGCCAACGTCCTGACTTTC,TRBV7-2,TRBJ2-6,NA,NA
CASSLPTGGGSGELFF,TGTGCCAGCAGCTTACCCACAGGGGGCGGGAGCGGGGAGCTGTTTTTT,TRBV5-4,TRBJ2-2,TRBD1,NA
CASSFRSGGGDTQYF,TGTGCCAGCAGTTTCCGTAGCGGGGGGGGCGATACGCAGTATTTT,TRBV6-6,TRBJ2-3,TRBD2,few
CASSRGLAGDTQYF,TGTGCCAGCAGCCGGGGACTAGCGGGAGATACGCAGTATTTT,TRBV9,TRBJ2-3,TRBD2,few
CASPGYPRDEKLFF,TGTGCCTCCCCGGGGTATCCAAGGGATGAAAAACTGTTTTTT,TRBV30,TRBJ1-4,NA,NA
CASSSGLAGLYNEQFF,TGTGCCAGCAGCTCGGGACTAGCGGGCCTCTACAATGAGCAGTTCTTC,TRBV7-2,TRBJ2-1,TRBD2,few
CASSLGSGQGPNYGYTF,TGTGCCAGCAGCTTAGGCTCCGGACAGGGCCCAAACTATGGCTACACCTTC,TRBV13,TRBJ1-2,TRBD1,NA
CASSLGQGGGYTF,TGTGCCAGCAGCTTGGGACAGGGAGGTGGCTACACCTTC,TRBV7-2,TRBJ1-2,TRBD1,few
CASRTGARQPQHF,TGTGCCAGCCGGACAGGAGCGAGACAGCCCCAGCATTTT,TRBV6-5,TRBJ1-5,TRBD1,NA
CASSRFDGQETQYF,TGTGCCAGCAGCCGTTTTGACGGGCAAGAGACCCAGTACTTC,TRBV14,TRBJ2-5,NA,once
CASSQVHGNEQFF,TGCGCCAGCAGCCAAGTGCACGGCAATGAGCAGTTCTTC,TRBV4-1,TRBJ2-1,NA,NA
CSAPWNTEAFF,TGCAGTGCTCCGTGGAACACTGAAGCTTTCTTT,TRBV20-1,TRBJ1-1,NA,NA
CASSLKTSGRGETQYF,TGCGCCAGCAGCTTGAAAACTAGCGGGAGAGGGGAGACCCAGTACTTC,TRBV5-1,TRBJ2-5,TRBD2,NA
CATSRGQGGETQYF,TGTGCCACCAGCAGAGGGCAGGGAGGAGAGACCCAGTACTTC,TRBV15,TRBJ2-5,NA,NA
CASSSRERGLAKNIQYF,TGTGCCAGCAGTTCACGGGAGCGAGGTTTAGCCAAAAACATTCAGTACTTC,TRBV27,TRBJ2-4,NA,once
CAWSVKGYEQYF,TGTGCCTGGAGTGTAAAAGGCTACGAGCAGTACTTC,TRBV30,TRBJ2-7,NA,once
CASSQAGAGDTQYF,TGTGCCAGCAGCCAAGCAGGGGCGGGTGATACGCAGTATTTT,TRBV14,TRBJ2-3,NA,NA
CASSRDRGQNQPQHF,TGTGCCAGCAGCAGGGACCGGGGTCAGAATCAGCCCCAGCATTTT,TRBV13,TRBJ1-5,NA,NA
CASNPAGTSYEQYF,TGTGCCAGCAACCCAGCGGGGACCTCCTACGAGCAGTACTTC,TRBV6-1,TRBJ2-7,TRBD2,NA
CASTWQGNNQPQHF,TGTGCCAGTACCTGGCAGGGAAACAATCAGCCCCAGCATTTT,TRBV19,TRBJ1-5,NA,NA
CASRLRRQENLNSPLHF,TGTGCCAGCAGACTCCGACGACAGGAGAATCTAAATTCACCCCTCCACTTT,TRBV13,TRBJ1-6,NA,once
CASSLAGGPGSTGELFF,TGTGCCAGCAGCTTAGCGGGAGGGCCGGGTAGCACCGGGGAGCTGTTTTTT,TRBV7-2,TRBJ2-2,TRBD2,NA
CASSLTRGDEKLFF,TGTGCCAGCAGCTTAACCAGGGGAGACGAAAAACTGTTTTTT,TRBV7-8,TRBJ1-4,NA,NA
CASSPGLGGELFF,TGTGCCAGCAGCCCTGGTTTGGGCGGGGAGCTGTTTTTT,TRBV7-2,TRBJ2-2,NA,NA
CASSLRSAGSGTGELFF,TGTGCCAGCAGCTTAAGGTCAGCCGGAAGCGGGACCGGGGAGCTGTTTTTT,TRBV7-2,TRBJ2-2,NA,NA
CASSLLQGTYNEQFF,TGTGCCAGCAGCTTGTTGCAGGGGACTTACAATGAGCAGTTCTTC,TRBV5-4,TRBJ2-1,NA,NA
CASSPSTGIGNTIYF,TGCGCCAGCAGCCCATCGACAGGTATTGGAAACACCATATATTTT,TRBV5-1,TRBJ1-3,NA,few
CASSPNRGRNEKLFF,TGTGCCAGCAGTCCCAACAGGGGGCGGAATGAAAAACTGTTTTTT,TRBV27,TRBJ1-4,TRBD1,NA
CASSSPGTDPLDEQFF,TGTGCCAGCAGTTCCCCCGGGACAGACCCCCTCGATGAGCAGTTCTTC,TRBV5-4,TRBJ2-1,TRBD1,NA
CASSFSAGGLRYGYTF,TGTGCCAGCAGTTTTTCGGCAGGGGGCCTAAGGTATGGCTACACCTTC,TRBV28,TRBJ1-2,TRBD1,NA
CASSYQGSPEGGYTF,TGTGCCAGCAGCTATCAAGGGTCCCCCGAGGGAGGCTACACCTTC,TRBV7-9,TRBJ1-2,NA,NA
CASSLGGWDRRNTEAFF,TGTGCCAGCAGCTTAGGAGGCTGGGACAGGAGAAACACTGAAGCTTTCTTT,TRBV7-9,TRBJ1-1,TRBD1,NA
CAWKEGSFMAEAFF,TGTGCCTGGAAAGAGGGATCCTTTATGGCTGAAGCTTTCTTT,TRBV30,TRBJ1-1,NA,NA
CATSRSPGDTEAFF,TGTGCCACCAGCAGATCACCCGGGGACACTGAAGCTTTCTTT,TRBV15,TRBJ1-1,NA,NA
CASSFGTSGNEQFF,TGTGCCAGCAGCTTCGGGACTAGCGGTAATGAGCAGTTCTTC,TRBV7-2,TRBJ2-1,TRBD2,NA
CASSLVDISQETQYF,TGTGCCAGCAGCTTGGTAGACATATCGCAAGAGACCCAGTACTTC,TRBV5-6,TRBJ2-5,NA,few
CASTQTGISYEQYF,TGTGCCAGCACCCAGACAGGGATTTCCTACGAGCAGTACTTC,TRBV2,TRBJ2-7,TRBD1,once
CASRAAQGSYEQYF,TGCGCCAGCAGGGCGGCCCAGGGATCCTACGAGCAGTACTTC,TRBV5-1,TRBJ2-7,NA,NA
CARGQGQNNSPLHF,TGTGCCAGGGGACAGGGACAAAATAATTCACCCCTCCACTTT,TRBV2,TRBJ1-6,TRBD1,NA
CASSLAASAVYSNQPQHF,TGTGCCAGCAGCTTAGCGGCATCGGCAGTTTATAGCAATCAGCCCCAGCATTTT,TRBV7-2,TRBJ1-5,NA,NA
CATSGIDYGYTF,TGTGCCACCAGCGGGATCGACTATGGCTACACCTTC,TRBV15,TRBJ1-2,NA,few